Presented here are 8 T cell receptor beta chains from one specimen sequenced in a study of blood T cell repertoires in COVID-19. Using immunoSEQ multiplex PCR, the repertoire was profiled, and TCRdb retains in-frame clones only, with some absent. The sample lists a few hundred thousand clones, 86% occurring once. The sequenced material came from peripheral blood. The receptor source for this set is a young woman with active or convalescent COVID-19.

In its sample, this clone was seen a few times. This sequence joins TRBV5-6 and TRBJ1-1; no clear D. V shed 0 bases and J shed 4 bases, with 4 bases lying between them. The CDR3 length is 12 residues. CDR1 SGHDT and CDR2 YYEEEE come from the germline V gene. The CDR3 DNA is TGTGCCAGCAGCTTGGGGGCCACTGAAGCTTTCTTT. Encoded protein: CASSLGATEAFF.

As concerns this clone: Other nucleotide sequences from this sample produce the same CDR3. The chain has TRBV19 and TRBJ1-5, with a tentative D call TRBD1 (5 bases). This CDR3 region has 13 residues. Trimming cost V 3 bases and J 5 bases, with 8 bases left between them. Germline V gene data show CDR1 as LNHDA and CDR2 as SQIVND (reference sequence). CDR3 residues: CASSIARDQPQHF. DNA of the CDR3: TGTGCCAGTAGTATTGCCAGGGATCAGCCCCAGCATTTT.

A single count supports this clone. The rearrangement links TRBV4-3 to TRBJ2-3; 9 bases align to TRBD1. This CDR3 has 17 residues. CDR1 LGHNA and CDR2 YSLEER come from the germline V gene. Trimming at V came to 0 bases and at J to 6 bases, leaving 10 bases not matched to a gene. The CDR3 DNA sequence: TGCGCCAGCAGCCAAGATTGGGGACAGGGAATGACTGATACGCAGTATTTT. This sequence encodes CASSQDWGQGMTDTQYF.

The sample holds a few counts of this clone. The rearrangement links TRBV28 to TRBJ1-2, with D possibly TRBD1 on 5 matching bases. V lost 10 bases and J 0 bases, leaving 15 bases between the germline ends. The germline V gene has CDR1 MDHEN and CDR2 SYDVKM. This CDR3 spans 14 amino acids. The CDR3 loop reads CATSLGLANYGYTF. For the CDR3, the DNA is TGTGCCACCTCTCTGGGGCTGGCTAACTATGGCTACACCTTC.

The V and J genes are TRBV29-1 and TRBJ1-3; D is unresolved. CDR3 length equals 14 residues. Germline V gives CDR1 SQVTM, CDR2 ANQGSEA. Trimming shortened V by 3 bases and J by 0 bases, and 9 bases separated the two germline ends. This CDR3 is CSVDGGSSGNTIYF. The CDR3 DNA is TGCAGCGTTGATGGCGGAAGCTCTGGAAACACCATATATTTT.

This clone was recorded only once. J is TRBJ1-1 and V is TRBV2; 7 bases match TRBD1. The length of the CDR3 is 15 residues. V dropped 10 bases and J dropped 1; count of bases not matched to a gene: 12. Germline V gives CDR1 SNHLY, CDR2 FYNNEI. The CDR3 is CAMQPVDRPNTEAFF. In nucleotides, the CDR3 is TGTGCCATGCAACCCGTGGACAGGCCGAACACTGAAGCTTTCTTT.

V usage is TRBV5-1 and J usage is TRBJ1-1; TRBD1 is a possible D gene (5 bases). Trimming cost V 4 bases and J 1 base, with 11 bases left between them. The CDR3 sequence is 14 residues long. Per germline, CDR1 SGHRS and CDR2 YFSETQ. CDR3 nucleotide sequence: TGCGCCAGCAGCGAGACCACAGGGAACACTGAAGCTTTCTTT. Amino acid sequence: CASSETTGNTEAFF.

The chain uses TRBV24-1 and TRBJ1-5; no reliable D call. The CDR3 sequence is 18 residues long. Trimming took 3 bases from V and 0 from J, leaving 17 bases between them. CDR1 is KGHDR and CDR2 is SFDVKD in the germline V gene. DNA for the CDR3: TGTGCCACCAGTGATCCATTGGTCGGGAGTTATAGCAATCAGCCCCAGCATTTT. Translating gives CATSDPLVGSYSNQPQHF.